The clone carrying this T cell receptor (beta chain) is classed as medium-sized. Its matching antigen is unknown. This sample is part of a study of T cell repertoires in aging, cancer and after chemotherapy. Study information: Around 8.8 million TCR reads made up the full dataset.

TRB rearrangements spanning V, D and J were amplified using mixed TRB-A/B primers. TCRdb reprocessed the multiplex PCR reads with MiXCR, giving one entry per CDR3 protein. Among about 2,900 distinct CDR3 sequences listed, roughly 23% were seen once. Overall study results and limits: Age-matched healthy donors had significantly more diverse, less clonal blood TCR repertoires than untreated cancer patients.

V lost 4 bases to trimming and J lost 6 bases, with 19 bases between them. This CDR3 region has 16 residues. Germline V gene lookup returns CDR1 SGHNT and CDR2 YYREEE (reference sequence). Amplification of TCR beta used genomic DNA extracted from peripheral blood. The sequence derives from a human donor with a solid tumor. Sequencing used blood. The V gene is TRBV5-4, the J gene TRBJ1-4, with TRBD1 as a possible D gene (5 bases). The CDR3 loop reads CASSQGVGQGDEKLFF. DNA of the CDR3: TGTGCCAGCAGCCAAGGGGTAGGGCAGGGCGATGAAAAACTGTTTTTT.